This TCR beta chain was retrieved from a study of control samples from healthy donors and cancer patients. TCRdb keeps only in-frame clones here, not all; method: immunoSEQ multiplex PCR. The repertoire holds 250,000 to 300,000 clones, almost 85% seen once, with roughly 13% in the top ten. With V trimmed by 2 bases and J by 2 bases, 3 bases remained unmatched. The CDR3 is 14 amino acids. Germline V gives CDR1 SGHTA, CDR2 FQGTGA. The sequenced material came from PBMCs. This chain connects TRBV7-3 to TRBJ2-7, with 7 bases fitting TRBD2. The TCR comes from a woman aged 60 to 75 with lung cancer. CDR3 sequence: CASSLDREAYEQYF. In DNA form, the CDR3 reads TGTGCCAGCAGCTTAGATCGGGAGGCCTACGAGCAGTACTTC.